Listed below are T cell receptor beta chains from one sample, sequenced in a study of regulatory T cells in long-lasting Graves disease. TCRdb reprocessed the multiplex PCR reads with MiXCR, giving one entry per CDR3 protein. This sample has roughly 610,000 distinct CDR3 sequences; roughly a sixth occur once, and the top ten carry approximately 12%. These records were also assigned to another study, of T cells in Graves' hyperthyroidism and ophthalmopathy.

Specimen: peripheral blood mononuclear cells (PBMCs), collected at new diagnosis, from a patient treated with antithyroid drugs. The receptors derive from a man between 18 and 29 years old with Graves disease. The CDR3 runs from the conserved cysteine through the conserved F or W. D genes are given only for firm matches. Clone size is given for some rows only: seen once, a few or many times, or a class if the clone is expanded.

cdr3_nt cdr3_aa j_call v_call clone_size d_call
TGCAGCGTTGAAGATCTCAGGCAGGCTGCGACCGGGGAGCTGTTTTTT CSVEDLRQAATGELFF TRBJ2-2 TRBV29-1 few -
TGCGCCAGCAGCTCGACAGGGCCAGGTGCTTTCTTT CASSSTGPGAFF TRBJ1-1 TRBV5-1 few TRBD1
TGTGCCAGCAGCTTAGGGTTGACGGGAGGGCTGGTTGAGCAGTTCTTC CASSLGLTGGLVEQFF TRBJ2-1 TRBV7-8 many TRBD2
TGCGCCAGCAGCTGGCAGGGAGGTCCGGGTCAGCCCCAGCATTTT CASSWQGGPGQPQHF TRBJ1-5 TRBV5-1 few -
TGTGCCAGCAGTTTATTGACCGCAGAGACGCAGTATTTT CASSLLTAETQYF TRBJ2-3 TRBV27 many -
TGTGCCAGCAGTGGTAGGGTGCTTTCCTACGAGCAGTACTTC CASSGRVLSYEQYF TRBJ2-7 TRBV6-1 few -
TGCGCCAGCAGCTTGGCGGGGACTGAGCAGTTCTTC CASSLAGTEQFF TRBJ2-1 TRBV5-1 - -
TGTGCCTGGAGTCAATCCGGGACTAGAAATTACGAGCAGTACTTC CAWSQSGTRNYEQYF TRBJ2-7 TRBV30 many TRBD2
TGTGCCAGCACCCGTAGGTGGGGACTAGCGTCGAACACCGGGGAGCTGTTTTTT CASTRRWGLASNTGELFF TRBJ2-2 TRBV28 - TRBD2
TGTGCCAGCAGTTTTGAGACAGGGTACTCCTACGAGCAGTACTTC CASSFETGYSYEQYF TRBJ2-7 TRBV27 many TRBD1
TGTGCCAGCCAACTCGGACAGGGGGCAGATACGCAGTATTTT CASQLGQGADTQYF TRBJ2-3 TRBV28 many TRBD1
TGTGCCAGCAGTGGAGGGACGAACTACAATGAGCAGTTCTTC CASSGGTNYNEQFF TRBJ2-1 TRBV6-2/TRBV6-3 - -
TGTGCCAGCAGTTCTCTTGGACAGGTGAACACTGAAGCTTTCTTT CASSSLGQVNTEAFF TRBJ1-1 TRBV6-9 - TRBD1
TGTGCCACCCAAGGACAGGGGGCGTTAATAGGAGAGACCCAGTACTTC CATQGQGALIGETQYF TRBJ2-5 TRBV10-3 many TRBD1
TGTGCCAGCAGCTTACAAGTAGGGGGTTACACTGAAGCTTTCTTT CASSLQVGGYTEAFF TRBJ1-1 TRBV7-2 many -
TGCAGTGCTCACCGGGTAGCGGGAGGACGGAATGAGCAGTTCTTC CSAHRVAGGRNEQFF TRBJ2-1 TRBV20-1 few TRBD2
TGCAGTGCTAGAGATAGGACAGGGGCGAGAGGCACTGAAGCTTTCTTT CSARDRTGARGTEAFF TRBJ1-1 TRBV20-1 many TRBD1
TGTGCCGCCAGAAGTCCCAGCTCCTACGAGCAGTACTTC CAARSPSSYEQYF TRBJ2-7 TRBV30 many -
TGTGCCAGCAGCCAAGATAAACCCCGTAGCAATCAGCCCCAGCATTTT CASSQDKPRSNQPQHF TRBJ1-5 TRBV5-4 - -
TGTGCCAGCAGCCCCCAACGGACTAGCGGGATTGAGACCCAGTACTTC CASSPQRTSGIETQYF TRBJ2-5 TRBV9 - TRBD2
TGTGCCAGCAGTTTAGTGTCTGAACGGAATCAGCCCCAGCATTTT CASSLVSERNQPQHF TRBJ1-5 TRBV12-3/TRBV12-4 few -
TGTGCCAGCAGGCTGGATAGGGTGGCCTACAATGAGCAGTTCTTC CASRLDRVAYNEQFF TRBJ2-1 TRBV27 - -
TGCGCCAGCAGCTTGAGGAACAGTCCCTCTGGGGCCAACGTCCTGACTTTC CASSLRNSPSGANVLTF TRBJ2-6 TRBV5-1 - -
TGTGCCAGCAGCTTCCTAGCGGGAGATGTGGATACGCAGTATTTT CASSFLAGDVDTQYF TRBJ2-3 TRBV11-2 few TRBD2
TGTGCCAGCGCTCCGGGACTGGCGATAGACAATGAGCAGTTCTTC CASAPGLAIDNEQFF TRBJ2-1 TRBV28 many -